This note documents a single T cell receptor beta chain sequence. Its antigen remains unidentified. The data derive from a study of shared clonotypes between healthy human individuals. Study information: The cohort comprised a couple of women and a few men. Their ages spanned 18 to 49 years. CD4 naive cells filled three plates per donor, CD4 memory three, CD8 naive two and CD8 memory one. Whole-study results and caveats: Though the depth was large, rarefaction showed that sorted-subset sequencing was incomplete. Researchers sampled blood only, noting tissue repertoires likely differ.

Trimming shortened V by 5 bases and J by 3 bases, and 17 bases separated the two germline ends. The CDR3 extends over 16 amino acids. Per germline, CDR1 SNHLY and CDR2 FYNNEI. The repertoire was sequenced with immunoSEQ multiplex PCR; TCRdb's copy has only in-frame clones and lacks some. The table shows 2 million to 2.5 million clones, with approximately 93% occurring only once. The V gene is TRBV2, the J gene TRBJ1-5; possible D gene TRBD1, 5 bases. The receptor comes from a man aged 18 to 30 in good health. Some clones in this sample may be carry-over from other donors' samples. What was sequenced was naive CD4+ T cells from PBMCs. Subset here: CD45RA+ positively selected. Here the CDR3 reads CASSRRQPENNQPQHF. As DNA, the CDR3 is TGTGCCAGCAGTCGTAGACAGCCAGAGAACAATCAGCCCCAGCATTTT.